The 2 T cell receptor beta chains in this list originate from one sample, sequenced in a study of regulatory T cells in long-lasting Graves disease. Researchers made TCR beta libraries by using iRepertoire HTBI primers and running Arm-PCR on CDR3 regions. Via MiXCR, TCRdb re-called the multiplex PCR reads, giving one row per CDR3 protein. The table lists a few hundred thousand distinct CDR3 sequences, roughly 25% of them singletons. Time point here: persistent/refractory GD, antithyroid drugs over 5 years with positive TRAb. PBMCs provided the RNA from which the TCR library was made. Sequencing was performed on peripheral blood mononuclear cells (PBMCs), taken when the disease was refractory, from a patient treated with antithyroid drugs. Source of these receptors: a woman aged 40-49 years with Graves disease.

The chain employs TRBV20-1 and TRBJ2-2; 11 nucleotides match TRBD2. Unmatched junction bases numbered 5, after V lost 2 bases and J lost 6 bases. Germline assignment: CDR1 DFQATT and CDR2 SNEGSKA (reference sequence). The CDR3 contains 15 residues. The CDR3 here is CSARKTSGTAGELFF. The CDR3 DNA follows: TGCAGTGCTAGAAAGACTAGCGGGACCGCCGGGGAGCTGTTTTTT.

The chain joins TRBV20-1 to TRBJ1-5; TRBD1 agrees at 7 bases. With 5 bases clipped from V and 10 bases from J, the junction kept 8 bases outside the gene matches. The CDR3 totals 12 residues. Per germline, CDR1 DFQATT and CDR2 SNEGSKA (reference sequence). CDR3 residues: CSASRGGGPQHF. The DNA of the CDR3 is TGCAGTGCTTCGCGAGGGGGCGGTCCCCAGCATTTT.